The 10 T cell receptor beta chains below come from one sample, sequenced in a study of Graves' ophthalmopathy and Graves' hyperthyroidism (dated by TCRdb to the late 2010s). Reads for this sample came from an Illumina HiSeq 2000. For repertoire sequencing, TCR beta CDR3 regions were amplified from RNA transcripts. HTBI primers and the Qiagen OneStep RT-PCR kit were used in a first-round RT-PCR, which was followed by a second-round multiplex PCR, size selection and purification. The raw public data were reprocessed by TCRdb itself: fastp quality trimming at Q25, MiXCR clonotype calling, in-frame beta chains only. Rows are unified per CDR3 protein, each entry keeping the most common DNA and genes. This sample lists fewer than 400,000 distinct CDR3 sequences; about a sixth were detected once. The ten largest clones add up to approximately 1.4% of the sample. The sequencing input was peripheral blood. The receptors were gathered from a woman in her late teens or twenties with Graves' ophthalmopathy. Donor details come from another sample of the same person, matched by shared clones.

Ten or more counts support this clonotype. The chain recombines TRBV6-5 with TRBJ1-6; 9 bases line up with TRBD1. CDR1 is MNHEY and CDR2 is SVGAGI in the germline V gene. The CDR3 covers 15 residues. V lost 6 bases and J lost 9; bases outside the gene matches: 9. The CDR3 spells CASRPPGQGSSPLHF. The CDR3 region has the DNA TGTGCCAGCAGACCTCCGGGACAGGGAAGTTCACCCCTCCACTTT.

This clonotype was recorded many times. This sequence joins TRBV6-2 or TRBV6-3 and TRBJ1-2, with 8 bases aligning to TRBD1. The CDR3 extends over 22 amino acids. Unmatched junction bases numbered 30, after V lost 2 bases and J lost 7 bases. Germline CDR1 MNHEY, CDR2 SVGEGT. Written as DNA, the CDR3 is TGTGCCAGCAGTTACAGTTCGACAGGGGTCCGACTTCTCCCTTTCGGTATTCGTGGCTACACCTTC. As protein: CASSYSSTGVRLLPFGIRGYTF.

The DNA of the CDR3 is TGTGCCAGCAGTGATGGGACAGGGGCGACTGAAGCTTTCTTT. This sequence encodes CASSDGTGATEAFF. The chain employs TRBV6-1 and TRBJ1-1; the match to TRBD1 covers 10 bases. Trimming at V came to 3 bases and at J to 5 bases, leaving 3 bases not matched to a gene. The CDR3 is 14 amino acids. Germline V lookup: CDR1 MNHNS, CDR2 SASEGT.

The CDR3 loop is CSARQTAYEQYF. The CDR3 DNA is TGCAGTGCTAGACAGACAGCCTACGAGCAGTACTTC. The chain joins TRBV20-1 to TRBJ2-7; D might be TRBD1 (5 bases). CDR3 length: 12 residues. The ends were cut back, 2 bases at V and 2 bases at J, with 7 bases in the middle. The germline gives CDR1 DFQATT, CDR2 SNEGSKA (reference sequence).

There are many counts of this clonotype. The chain carries TRBV6-2 or TRBV6-3 and TRBJ1-1; 11 bases match TRBD1. Germline assignment: CDR1 MNHEY and CDR2 SVGEGT. There are 15 residues in the CDR3. The V segment lost 2 bases and the J segment 8 bases; nucleotides outside the gene matches: 7. CDR3 residues: CASSYHMGQGGEAFF. DNA of the CDR3: TGTGCCAGCAGTTACCATATGGGACAGGGGGGAGAAGCTTTCTTT.

This clonotype came up once. The CDR3 region is CASSMWIDQETQYF. CDR3 nucleotides: TGTGCCAGCAGCATGTGGATAGATCAAGAGACCCAGTACTTC. This chain joins TRBV11-3 and TRBJ2-5; no clear D. The CDR3 has 14 amino acids. V lost 5 bases to trimming and J lost 2 bases, with 12 bases between them. The germline V gene has CDR1 SGHNT and CDR2 YENEEA.

This clonotype was seen at least ten times. The rearrangement uses TRBV12-3 or TRBV12-4 and TRBJ2-7, with 10 bases identical to TRBD1. There are 17 residues in the CDR3. The trim removed 5 bases at V and 3 bases at J, leaving 13 bases unmatched. Written as DNA, the CDR3 is TGTGCCAGCAGTCATATACCGGGACAGGGGATGAACTACGAGCAGTACTTC. The encoded protein is CASSHIPGQGMNYEQYF.

Note on this clonotype: Germline and junction disagree at one end, which may indicate a read error. The V call is TRBV12-3 or TRBV12-4, the J call TRBJ1-1; D might be TRBD1 (5 bases). The CDR3 consists of 19 residues. The CDR3 loop reads CASSLKKLDILSMNTEASF. The DNA of the CDR3 is TGTGCCAGCAGTTTAAAGAAACTGGACATCTTGAGCATGAACACTGAAGCTTCCTTT.

Many counts were recorded for this clonotype. The chain carries TRBV6-2 or TRBV6-3 and TRBJ2-7, with D possibly matching TRBD2 (6 bases). Between the trimmed V and J ends, which lost 2 bases and 9 bases, there was a span of 8 bases. Germline V gene sequence: CDR1 MNHEY, CDR2 SVGEGT. This CDR3 has 11 residues. CDR3 sequence (DNA): TGTGCCAGCAGTTACAACGGGGGGCAGTACTTC. Encoded protein: CASSYNGGQYF.

The chain uses TRBV6-2 or TRBV6-3 and TRBJ1-2; 7 positions match TRBD1. Germline V gene sequence: CDR1 MNHEY, CDR2 SVGEGT. There are 14 residues in the CDR3. The V segment lost 6 bases and the J segment 0 bases; nucleotides outside the gene matches: 4. The CDR3: CASRQQGTNYGYTF. CDR3 in DNA: TGTGCCAGCAGGCAACAGGGGACTAACTATGGCTACACCTTC.